This passage covers 20 T cell receptor beta chains from one sample sequenced in a study of blood T cell repertoires in COVID-19. Clones were sequenced by immunoSEQ multiplex PCR, and TCRdb holds only the in-frame ones, with some missing. The table has around 330,000 clones, 85% seen once. The source material was PBMCs or T cells enriched from blood (not recorded which). The receptors were gathered from a woman aged 25 to 39 who had been exposed to COVID-19.

The chain combines TRBV5-1 with TRBJ1-4; D is possibly TRBD1 (5 bases). The CDR3 contains 13 residues. Trimming stripped 4 bases from V and 7 bases from J, with 11 bases between. CDR1 is SGHRS, CDR2 YFSETQ, per germline. CDR3 in DNA: TGCGCCAGCAGCGGGGGGGTTGGTGAAAAACTGTTTTTT. This codes for CASSGGVGEKLFF.

The J gene is TRBJ2-2, the V gene TRBV7-3, with 9 bases that match TRBD2. Germline V lookup: CDR1 SGHTA, CDR2 FQGTGA. V lost 1 base, J lost 5 bases, and 11 bases stayed unmatched. This CDR3 spans 18 amino acids. The CDR3 region is CASSLISGGRAGTGELFF. The CDR3 nucleotides read TGTGCCAGCAGCTTAATTTCGGGCGGGAGGGCCGGTACCGGGGAGCTGTTTTTT.

This clone was seen repeatedly, ten times or more. The chain is built from TRBV6-1 and TRBJ1-6; 8 bases match TRBD1. The germline gives CDR1 MNHNS, CDR2 SASEGT. This CDR3 region has 16 residues. V shed 4 bases, J shed 6 bases, and the junction held 8 bases outside the gene matches. CDR3 nucleotides: TGTGCCAGCAGTGGCGGGAGGGACAGGTCTAATTCACCCCTCCACTTT. Its protein is CASSGGRDRSNSPLHF.

CDR3: CASSLGGNSGNTIYF. For the CDR3, the DNA is TGCGCCAGCAGCTTGGGCGGAAACTCTGGAAACACCATATATTTT. This sequence joins TRBV5-1 and TRBJ1-3; no reliable D call. CDR3 length equals 15 residues. In germline, CDR1 is SGHRS, CDR2 YFSETQ. V dropped 0 bases and J dropped 0 bases, with 7 bases sitting between them. Combining the CDR3 with reference TRBV5-1 and TRBJ1-3 gives the whole variable domain KAGVTQTPRYLIKTRGQQVTLSCSPISGHRSVSWYQQTPGQGLQFLFEYFSETQRNKGNFPGRFSGRQFSNSRSEMNVSTLELGDSALYLCASSLGGNSGNTIYFGEGSWLTVV.

The rearrangement joins TRBV24-1 to TRBJ2-5; D uncertain. The V gene lost 0 bases and the J gene lost 5 bases, with 9 bases spanning the gap. The CDR3 extends over 14 amino acids. The V gene's germline CDR1 is KGHDR and CDR2 SFDVKD. CDR3 amino acids: CATSDLTGSETQYF. CDR3 nucleotide sequence: TGTGCCACCAGTGATTTGACCGGGTCGGAGACCCAGTACTTC.

This clone has just a few counts. The sample carries other DNA sequences with the same CDR3. This sequence joins TRBV7-9 and TRBJ1-2; 8 nucleotides align to TRBD1. The CDR3 has 13 residues. Trimming took 5 bases from V and 8 from J; bases not matched to a gene: 7. Germline CDR1 and CDR2: SEHNR and FQNEAQ (reference sequence). In nucleotides, the CDR3 is TGTGCCAGCAGCCCGGACAGGGTCGGCGGCTACACCTTC. Translating gives CASSPDRVGGYTF.

This sequence joins TRBV11-2 and TRBJ2-1; a weak D match, TRBD2 (6 bases). V lost 1 base, J lost 7 bases, and 11 bases lay in between. Germline values: CDR1 SGHAT, CDR2 FQNNGV. CDR3 size: 14 residues. CDR3: CASSLVPSENEQFF. The CDR3 nucleotides are TGTGCCAGCAGCTTAGTTCCTAGCGAAAATGAGCAGTTCTTC.

The chain employs TRBV4-1 and TRBJ2-3, with D possibly being TRBD2 (5 bases). Trimming removed 1 base from V and 0 bases from J, with 14 bases in between. The CDR3 is 17 amino acids. Germline CDR1 MGHRA, CDR2 YSYEKL. The CDR3 region is CASSQGYGGPSTDTQYF. The CDR3, as DNA: TGCGCCAGCAGCCAAGGGTATGGCGGGCCAAGCACAGATACGCAGTATTTT.

The gene calls are TRBV2 and TRBJ2-3, with D possibly TRBD1 on 5 matching bases. The CDR3 length is 13 residues. V was clipped by 6 bases and J by 2 bases, with 9 bases between them. Germline values: CDR1 SNHLY, CDR2 FYNNEI. The CDR3 spells CASRATATDTQYF. In DNA form, the CDR3 reads TGTGCCAGCAGGGCGACAGCCACAGATACGCAGTATTTT.

This clone was detected a few times. This chain links TRBV27 with TRBJ1-1; D is perhaps TRBD1 (5 bases). The CDR3 sequence is 14 residues long. CDR1 and CDR2 from the germline V gene are MNHEY and SMNVEV (reference sequence). V was trimmed by 8 bases and J by 1 base, leaving 14 bases between them. The CDR3 nucleotides read TGTGCCAGCGGGGGAGGGGCAAGGAACACTGAAGCTTTCTTT. It specifies CASGGGARNTEAFF.

CDR3 loop: CASSSTSIDNEQFF. CDR3 in DNA: TGTGCCAGCAGCTCAACTAGTATCGACAATGAGCAGTTCTTC. This sequence joins TRBV11-3 and TRBJ2-1, with D perhaps TRBD2 (5 bases). The CDR3 runs 14 residues. Looked up from germline, CDR1 is SGHNT and CDR2 is YENEEA. Trimming cost V 4 bases and J 5 bases, with 12 bases left between them.

DNA for the CDR3: TGCGCCAGCAGCTTGGGCGGGTTCGGTGGAAACACCATATATTTT. Translation gives CASSLGGFGGNTIYF. The chain joins TRBV5-1 to TRBJ1-3, with D hard to call. CDR3 length: 15 residues. Trimming took off 0 bases at V and 3 bases at J, with 10 bases between the two ends. CDR1 and CDR2 from the germline V gene are SGHRS and YFSETQ.

The rearrangement joins TRBV9 to TRBJ1-1; no definite D call. The CDR3 has 12 amino acids. V lost 2 bases, J lost 3 bases, and 5 bases lay in between. Germline V gene data show CDR1 as SGDLS and CDR2 as YYNGEE. CDR3 in amino acids: CASSVSDTEAFF. Written as DNA, the CDR3 is TGTGCCAGCAGCGTCTCGGACACTGAAGCTTTCTTT.

This chain uses TRBV11-2 with TRBJ2-7; D gene ambiguous. CDR3 length: 15 residues. V was clipped by 1 base and J by 3 bases, with 13 bases between them. CDR1 SGHAT and CDR2 FQNNGV come from the germline V gene. The CDR3 coding sequence is TGTGCCAGCAGCTTAGGTAAAGTTTACGGCTACGAGCAGTACTTC. It codes for CASSLGKVYGYEQYF.

This clone was observed a single time. This chain uses TRBV4-1 with TRBJ2-2, with D tentatively TRBD1 (6 bases). The CDR3 runs 16 residues. With 0 bases removed from V and 7 bases from J, the gap between germline ends came to 15 bases. The germline gives CDR1 MGHRA, CDR2 YSYEKL. CDR3 loop: CASSQEGQGLYGELFF. DNA of the CDR3: TGCGCCAGCAGCCAAGAGGGGCAGGGGTTGTACGGGGAGCTGTTTTTT.

The genes are TRBV19 and TRBJ1-3, with D possibly matching TRBD1 (5 bases). Trimming took off 5 bases at V and 0 bases at J, with 14 bases between the two ends. Per germline, CDR1 LNHDA and CDR2 SQIVND (reference sequence). CDR3 length: 16 amino acids. The CDR3 protein is CASSRGTDLSGNTIYF. The CDR3 DNA is TGTGCCAGTAGTCGGGGGACGGATCTCTCTGGAAACACCATATATTTT.

This clone was recorded only once. The CDR3 coding sequence is TGTGCCAGCAGTGGTCGTCTAGTGAGCTCCTACAATGAGCAGTTCTTC. It is translated as CASSGRLVSSYNEQFF. V is TRBV2 and J is TRBJ2-1; no clear D gene. The CDR3 covers 16 residues. The V end was cut by 4 bases, the J end by 0 bases, with 13 bases between. Germline V lookup: CDR1 SNHLY, CDR2 FYNNEI.

V usage is TRBV9 and J usage is TRBJ2-2, with D uncertain. The CDR3 runs 13 residues. The germline V gene encodes CDR1 SGDLS and CDR2 YYNGEE. V lost 4 bases to trimming and J lost 5 bases, with 9 bases between them. CDR3 residues: CASSQSGTGELFF. In nucleotides, the CDR3 is TGTGCCAGCAGCCAGTCAGGAACCGGGGAGCTGTTTTTT.

The chain uses TRBV14 and TRBJ2-2; 9 nucleotides line up with TRBD1. V gave up 4 bases and J gave up 7 bases; unmatched junction bases: 7. Per the germline V gene, CDR1 is SGHDN and CDR2 is FVKESK. This CDR3 is 15 amino acids long. The CDR3: CASSRGDRVGGELFF. CDR3 nucleotide sequence: TGTGCCAGCAGCCGAGGGGACAGGGTTGGCGGGGAGCTGTTTTTT.

This clone was counted ten times or more. The genes are TRBV19 and TRBJ2-5, with D perhaps TRBD1 (6 bases). Trimming removed 5 bases at V and 5 bases at J, with 18 bases between. The germline gives CDR1 LNHDA, CDR2 SQIVND (reference sequence). This CDR3 has 15 residues. The CDR3 loop reads CASSATGSFGETQYF. CDR3 DNA sequence: TGTGCCAGTAGTGCTACAGGGTCTTTCGGGGAGACCCAGTACTTC.